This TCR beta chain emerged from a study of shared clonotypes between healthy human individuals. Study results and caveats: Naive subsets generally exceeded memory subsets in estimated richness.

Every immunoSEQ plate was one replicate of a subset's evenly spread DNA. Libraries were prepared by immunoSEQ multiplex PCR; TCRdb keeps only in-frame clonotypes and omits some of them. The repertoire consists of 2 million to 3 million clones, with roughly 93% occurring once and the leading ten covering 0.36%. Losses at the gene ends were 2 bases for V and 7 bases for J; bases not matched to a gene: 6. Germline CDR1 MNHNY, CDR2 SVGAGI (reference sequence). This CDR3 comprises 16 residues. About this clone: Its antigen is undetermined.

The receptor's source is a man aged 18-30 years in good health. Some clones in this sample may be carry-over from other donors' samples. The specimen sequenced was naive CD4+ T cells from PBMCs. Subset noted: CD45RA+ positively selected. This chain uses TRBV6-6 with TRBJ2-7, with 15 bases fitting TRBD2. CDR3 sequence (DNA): TGTGCCAGCAGTTACCGGACTAGCGGGAGGGATAGGGAGCAGTACTTC. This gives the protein CASSYRTSGRDREQYF.